One and the same sample provided the 32 T cell receptor beta chains below, sequenced in a study of shared clonotypes between healthy human individuals. TCRdb's table, derived via immunoSEQ multiplex PCR, lists solely in-frame clones and lacks some. This table has 900,000 to 1,200,000 clones, about 84% appearing once. Material for sequencing was memory CD4+ T cells from PBMCs. Subset reported: CD45RA-negative fraction. These receptors originate from a man between 18 and 29 years old in good health. Some clones in this sample may be carry-over from other donors' samples.

The chain couples TRBV14 to TRBJ2-3; 8 bases line up with TRBD1. The CDR3 length is 18 residues. Germline V gene data show CDR1 as SGHDN and CDR2 as FVKESK. V was clipped by 0 bases and J by 5 bases; unmatched bases: 13. The CDR3 protein is CASSQDRARTGFRDTQYF. The CDR3 DNA reads TGTGCCAGCAGCCAAGATCGGGCGCGGACAGGGTTTAGAGATACGCAGTATTTT.

This chain connects TRBV28 to TRBJ2-1, with TRBD2 as a possible D gene (6 bases). CDR3 length: 15 amino acids. Per germline, CDR1 MDHEN and CDR2 SYDVKM. Deletions cut 8 bases from V and 2 bases from J, with 16 bases between. CDR3: CASHRGASAYNEQFF. For the CDR3, the DNA is TGTGCCAGCCACCGAGGAGCTAGCGCCTACAATGAGCAGTTCTTC. Drawing the rest from reference TRBV28 and TRBJ2-1, the complete variable domain is DVKVTQSSRYLVKRTGEKVFLECVQDMDHENMFWYRQDPGLGLRLIYFSYDVKMKEKGDIPEGYSVSREKKERFSLILESASTNQTSMYLCASHRGASAYNEQFFGPGTRLTVL.

Note on this clone: Other DNA sequences in this sample translate to the same CDR3. The chain recombines TRBV10-3 with TRBJ2-7; 8 bases agree with TRBD1. The CDR3 covers 13 residues. CDR1 and CDR2 (germline): ENHRY, SYGVKD. V dropped 5 bases and J dropped 7; count of bases not matched to a gene: 7. The CDR3 loop is CAISLDRAGEQYF. The CDR3 coding sequence is TGTGCCATCAGTTTGGACAGGGCTGGTGAGCAGTACTTC.

This rearrangement joins TRBV6-1 to TRBJ1-1; D possibly corresponds to TRBD1 (5 bases). CDR3 size: 14 residues. Between the trimmed V and J ends, which lost 7 bases and 4 bases, there was a span of 16 bases. Germline V gene sequence: CDR1 MNHNS, CDR2 SASEGT. Written as DNA, the CDR3 is TGTGCCAGCATCGTCAAGGGGAGGGGCACTGAAGCTTTCTTT. It translates to CASIVKGRGTEAFF.

Worth noting for this clone: A far larger clone is a single base away, which makes a read error likely. The V call is TRBV7-9, the J call TRBJ2-5, with D possibly TRBD1 on 5 matching bases. This CDR3 has 13 residues. The germline V gene encodes CDR1 SEHNR and CDR2 FQNEAQ (reference sequence). V lost 5 bases and J 5 bases, leaving 12 bases between the germline ends. The CDR3 coding sequence is TGTGCCAGCAGCCCCCAGGGCCCGGAGACCCAGTACTTC. This codes for CASSPQGPETQYF.

The chain links TRBV5-4 to TRBJ2-7, with a tentative D call TRBD2 (6 bases). V was trimmed by 3 bases and J by 3 bases, leaving 13 bases between them. CDR1 SGHNT and CDR2 YYREEE come from the germline V gene (reference sequence). There are 14 residues in the CDR3. This CDR3 reads CASSSGLRIYEQYF. In DNA, the CDR3 is TGTGCCAGCAGCTCCGGACTAAGGATCTACGAGCAGTACTTC.

The J gene is TRBJ2-7, the V gene TRBV5-4; tentatively, D is TRBD2 (6 bases). There are 14 residues in the CDR3. Trimming removed 4 bases from V and 5 bases from J, with 16 bases in between. CDR1 and CDR2 from the germline V gene are SGHNT and YYREEE (reference sequence). The CDR3 loop reads CASSRVTGSNEQYF. The DNA of the CDR3 is TGTGCCAGCAGCCGAGTCACCGGGAGTAACGAGCAGTACTTC.

This clone came up a few times. The V call is TRBV28, the J call TRBJ2-7; D gene unclear. The ends were cut back, 3 bases at V and 6 bases at J, with 12 bases in the middle. This CDR3 has 13 residues. The germline V gene encodes CDR1 MDHEN and CDR2 SYDVKM. CDR3 sequence (DNA): TGTGCCAGCAGTTTGGCCCCCCTTCCCGAGCAGTACTTC. Encoded protein: CASSLAPLPEQYF.

This clone was seen repeatedly, ten times or more. This sequence joins TRBV5-4 and TRBJ2-1; TRBD2 matches 7 bases. CDR3 length: 15 amino acids. The J segment lost 5 bases and the V segment lost 4 bases, leaving 9 bases of the junction unmatched. The V gene's germline CDR1 is SGHNT and CDR2 YYREEE (reference sequence). The CDR3 region is CASSRDYSRHNEQFF. Written as DNA, the CDR3 is TGTGCCAGCAGCAGGGACTACAGCAGACACAATGAGCAGTTCTTC.

The chain has TRBV29-1 and TRBJ1-1; TRBD1 might be the D (6 bases). Trimming left V 6 bases short and J 1 base short, with 12 bases between. The germline V gene has CDR1 SQVTM and CDR2 ANQGSEA. The CDR3 sequence is 13 residues long. For the CDR3, the DNA is TGCAGCGTAGCGGGACACGCGAACACTGAAGCTTTCTTT. Translating gives CSVAGHANTEAFF.

This clone was recorded once. This chain connects TRBV5-1 to TRBJ2-7; D may be TRBD1 (6 bases). The ends were cut back, 2 bases at V and 6 bases at J, with 9 bases in the middle. The germline CDR1 and CDR2 sequences are SGHRS and YFSETQ. This CDR3 region has 12 residues. The CDR3 region is CASSLRGSEQYF. Written as DNA, the CDR3 is TGCGCCAGCAGCTTAAGGGGGAGCGAGCAGTACTTC.

The V gene is TRBV18, the J gene TRBJ2-2, with 10 bases fitting TRBD2. This CDR3 comprises 16 residues. Germline CDR1 is KGHSH and CDR2 is LQKENI. The V and J ends lost 2 bases and 3 bases, in that order; junction bases with no gene match: 3. CDR3 DNA: TGTGCCAGCTCACCATTCCTAGCGGGAGACACCGGGGAGCTGTTTTTT. Translation: CASSPFLAGDTGELFF.

V usage is TRBV2 and J usage is TRBJ2-2; D remains unclear. The germline gives CDR1 SNHLY, CDR2 FYNNEI. This CDR3 comprises 17 residues. Trimming took 7 bases from V and 0 from J, leaving 18 bases between them. CDR3 protein: CASKVSPSAANTGELFF. DNA for the CDR3: TGTGCCAGCAAGGTATCCCCAAGCGCAGCGAACACCGGGGAGCTGTTTTTT. The full variable domain, rest sourced from reference TRBV2 and TRBJ2-2, is EPEVTQTPSHQVTQMGQEVILRCVPISNHLYFYWYRQILGQKVEFLVSFYNNEISEKSEIFDDQFSVERPDGSNFTLKIRSTKLEDSAMYFCASKVSPSAANTGELFFGEGSRLTVL.

A few counts support this clone. This likely stems from a read error, as it lies one base from a far larger clone. Other DNA sequences in this specimen translate into the identical CDR3. The chain uses TRBV29-1 and TRBJ1-1; D is unresolved. Germline V gene sequence: CDR1 SQVTM, CDR2 ANQGSEA. This CDR3 has 12 amino acids. The CDR3 is CSVSSGNTEAFF. The CDR3 DNA follows: TGCAGCGTTTCTTCGGGGAACACTGAAGCCTTCTTT.

A word on this clone: Other DNA sequences in the sample encode the same CDR3. The chain employs TRBV11-3 and TRBJ2-5, with a weak D call TRBD1 (6 bases). Trimming shortened V by 3 bases and J by 4 bases, and 9 bases separated the two germline ends. CDR3 length: 13 amino acids. Germline V gene sequence: CDR1 SGHNT, CDR2 YENEEA. CDR3 coding DNA: TGTGCCAGCAGCTTGGGGGCGCGAGAGACCCAGTACTTC. Residues: CASSLGARETQYF.

This clone was detected a few times. The genes are TRBV14 and TRBJ1-2, with D uncertain. Per the germline V gene, CDR1 is SGHDN and CDR2 is FVKESK. V was cut by 5 bases and J by 1 base, with 11 bases left in between. This CDR3 region has 14 residues. The CDR3 bases are TGTGCCAGCAGCGTCCGGACGGGTAACTATGGCTACACCTTC. Its translation: CASSVRTGNYGYTF.

The chain combines TRBV11-3 with TRBJ2-3; TRBD2 might be the D (6 bases). The length of the CDR3 is 15 residues. V was clipped by 5 bases and J by 0 bases, with 12 bases between them. The germline V gene encodes CDR1 SGHNT and CDR2 YENEEA. The CDR3: CASSTLADSTDTQYF. The CDR3 DNA sequence: TGTGCCAGCAGCACACTAGCAGATAGCACAGATACGCAGTATTTT. The entire variable domain, with the rest obtained from reference TRBV11-3 and TRBJ2-3, is as follows: EAGVVQSPRYKIIEKKQPVAFWCNPISGHNTLYWYLQNLGQGPELLIRYENEEAVDDSQLPKDRFSAERLKGVDSTLKIQPAELGDSAVYLCASSTLADSTDTQYFGPGTRLTVL.

The rearrangement links TRBV7-6 to TRBJ2-1; 9 nucleotides agree with TRBD1. The CDR3 covers 14 residues. The germline CDR1 and CDR2 sequences are SGHVS and FNYEAQ. The trim removed 5 bases at V and 7 bases at J, leaving 6 bases unmatched. CDR3 sequence reads: CASSTGTGWNEQFF. The CDR3 DNA sequence: TGTGCCAGCAGCACCGGGACAGGGTGGAATGAGCAGTTCTTC.

V is TRBV5-4 and J is TRBJ2-3; 14 positions agree with TRBD2. This CDR3 is 16 amino acids long. Germline CDR1 SGHNT, CDR2 YYREEE (reference sequence). V lost 4 bases to trimming and J lost 5 bases; unmatched junction nucleotides: 6. The CDR3 DNA reads TGTGCCAGCAGCCGACCGGGACTAGCGGGAGAAGATACGCAGTATTTT. As protein: CASSRPGLAGEDTQYF.

A few counts support this clone. The genes are TRBV11-1 and TRBJ1-1, with D unresolved. The CDR3 spans 14 residues. The V end was cut by 3 bases, the J end by 5 bases, with 13 bases between. Germline lookup yields CDR1 SGHAT and CDR2 FQDESV (reference sequence). The CDR3 here is CASSFFGGRTEAFF. The CDR3 DNA follows: TGTGCCAGCAGCTTCTTCGGAGGGAGGACTGAAGCTTTCTTT.

This clone has ten or more counts. The chain is built from TRBV6-5 and TRBJ2-5; 8 nucleotides agree with TRBD1. The CDR3 extends over 15 amino acids. The V gene end was trimmed by 2 bases and the J gene end by 2 bases; junction bases not matched to a gene: 4. CDR1 and CDR2 from the germline V gene are MNHEY and SVGAGI. The CDR3 sequence: CASSYRTGGQETQYF. DNA for the CDR3: TGTGCCAGCAGTTACCGAACAGGGGGACAAGAGACCCAGTACTTC.

The chain uses TRBV7-3 and TRBJ2-1, with D possibly being TRBD2 (6 bases). The CDR3 is made up of 15 amino acids. Per germline, CDR1 SGHTA and CDR2 FQGTGA. The V end was cut by 2 bases, the J end by 4 bases, with 12 bases between. CDR3 sequence (DNA): TGTGCCAGCAGCTTAGGAGGGAGTAGATACAATGAGCAGTTCTTC. Translation gives CASSLGGSRYNEQFF.

The chain is built from TRBV6-1 and TRBJ2-7; D is uncertain. The V end lost 4 bases, the J end lost 5 bases, and 18 bases lay between the germline ends. CDR3 length: 15 residues. Germline CDR1 is MNHNS and CDR2 is SASEGT. CDR3 amino acids: CASSVRSGPVDEQYF. DNA of the CDR3: TGTGCCAGCAGTGTCCGTTCAGGTCCAGTCGACGAGCAGTACTTC.

This clone turned up a few times. Other DNA sequences of this sample code for an identical CDR3. The chain couples TRBV5-1 to TRBJ2-1, with D maybe TRBD1 (6 bases). The CDR3 loop spans 13 amino acids. The V gene's germline CDR1 is SGHRS and CDR2 YFSETQ. V gave up 0 bases and J gave up 6 bases, with 7 bases separating them. The CDR3: CASSLGGPNEQFF. In DNA form, the CDR3 reads TGCGCCAGCAGCTTGGGGGGGCCCAATGAGCAGTTCTTC.

On this clone itself: This may be a read error: a much more frequent sequence differs by one nucleotide. The J gene is TRBJ1-2, the V gene TRBV28; no clear D. The V gene lost 0 bases and the J gene lost 3 bases, with 2 bases spanning the gap. In germline, CDR1 is MDHEN, CDR2 SYDVKM. The CDR3 loop spans 12 amino acids. The CDR3 loop is CASSLWDYGYTF. CDR3 nucleotides: TGTGCCAGCAGTTTATGGGACTATGGCTACACCTTC.

In its sample, this clone was seen once. The genes are TRBV2 and TRBJ1-4, with 11 bases fitting TRBD1. V lost 6 bases, J lost 8 bases, and 5 bases stayed unmatched. CDR1 is SNHLY and CDR2 is FYNNEI in the germline V gene. CDR3 length: 14 residues. The CDR3, as DNA: TGTGCCAGCAGAGACCGGGACAGGGGGGAAAAACTGTTTTTT. Translation gives CASRDRDRGEKLFF.

This clone appeared a few times. The V gene is TRBV18, the J gene TRBJ2-3; 7 nucleotides match TRBD1. Per germline, CDR1 KGHSH and CDR2 LQKENI. The ends lost 5 bases at V and 4 bases at J; junction bases unmatched: 12. The CDR3 has 16 residues. The CDR3 protein is CASSSPTGLGADTQYF. CDR3 bases: TGTGCCAGCTCAAGCCCGACAGGGCTGGGGGCAGATACGCAGTATTTT.

This clone was detected only a few times. The rearrangement uses TRBV7-6 and TRBJ2-5; D may be TRBD1 or TRBD2 (5 bases each). Per the germline V gene, CDR1 is SGHVS and CDR2 is FNYEAQ. This CDR3 region has 15 residues. Trimming took 5 bases from V and 0 from J, leaving 13 bases between them. CDR3 in DNA: TGTGCCAGCAGCCCCCGCTGGGGGTACCAAGAGACCCAGTACTTC. This encodes CASSPRWGYQETQYF.

This clone has just one count. Other DNA sequences in the sample encode the same CDR3. The J gene is TRBJ1-4, the V gene TRBV28; a weak D match, TRBD1 (6 bases). Germline V gene sequence: CDR1 MDHEN, CDR2 SYDVKM. This CDR3 is 16 amino acids long. V was shortened by 2 bases and J by 0 bases, with 10 bases between the two germline ends. CDR3 DNA sequence: TGTGCCAGCAGTTTAAGGGGGGCGGCAACTAATGAAAAACTGTTTTTT. Translation: CASSLRGAATNEKLFF.

This clone was found once. This chain uses TRBV18 with TRBJ2-4; tentatively, D is TRBD1 (5 bases). V lost 0 bases and J 8 bases, leaving 11 bases between the germline ends. Germline-derived CDR1 and CDR2 are KGHSH and LQKENI. There are 14 residues in the CDR3. The CDR3 is CASSPPGRVDIQYF. The CDR3 DNA is TGTGCCAGCTCACCACCAGGCAGGGTTGACATTCAGTACTTC.

The V gene is TRBV29-1, the J gene TRBJ2-5, with TRBD2 as a possible D gene (5 bases). Germline assignment: CDR1 SQVTM and CDR2 ANQGSEA. The length of the CDR3 is 15 residues. V was shortened by 4 bases and J by 5 bases, with 20 bases between the two germline ends. Here the CDR3 reads CSVVVWAAGGETQYF. CDR3 nucleotides: TGCAGCGTTGTGGTTTGGGCAGCCGGCGGGGAGACCCAGTACTTC.

This clone has at least ten counts. This sequence joins TRBV28 and TRBJ1-1, with 7 positions matching TRBD1. This CDR3 is 11 amino acids long. Germline V CDR1 and CDR2: MDHEN, SYDVKM. V was pared by 8 bases and J by 8 bases, with 5 bases of the junction left unmatched. The CDR3 sequence: CASFDREEAFF. CDR3 coding DNA: TGTGCCAGCTTCGACAGGGAGGAAGCTTTCTTT. The full variable domain, rest sourced from reference TRBV28 and TRBJ1-1, is DVKVTQSSRYLVKRTGEKVFLECVQDMDHENMFWYRQDPGLGLRLIYFSYDVKMKEKGDIPEGYSVSREKKERFSLILESASTNQTSMYLCASFDREEAFFGQGTRLTVV.